Listed here are 29 T cell receptor beta chains from one sample, sequenced in a study of identical twins. One entry per CDR3 protein results from TCRdb running MiXCR on the 5' RACE reads. Of fewer than 550,000 distinct CDR3 sequences in the sample, roughly 15% were seen once. These data were also reused for a study on yellow fever vaccine responses in identical twins.

The sample taken for sequencing was CD4+ T cells sorted from blood. These receptors were collected from a young woman in good health.

This clonotype was counted a few times. The genes are TRBV7-2 and TRBJ2-1, with D perhaps matching TRBD2 (5 bases). Germline CDR1 SGHTA, CDR2 FQGNSA. This CDR3 has 13 residues. V lost 5 bases and J lost 7, with 12 bases in between. CDR3 sequence: CASSQASRNEQFF. Written as DNA, the CDR3 is TGTGCCAGCAGCCAGGCTAGCAGGAATGAGCAGTTCTTC.

The rearrangement joins TRBV10-3 to TRBJ2-1, with D hard to call. The CDR3 is 13 amino acids. The V end was cut by 3 bases, the J end by 4 bases, with 7 bases between. CDR1 is ENHRY and CDR2 is SYGVKD in the germline V gene. The CDR3: CAISEKKYNEQFF. The DNA for the CDR3 is TGTGCCATCAGTGAAAAGAAGTACAATGAGCAGTTCTTC.

This clonotype was seen many times. The J gene is TRBJ2-1, the V gene TRBV5-1; the D call may be TRBD1 or TRBD2 (5 bases each). V was clipped by 9 bases and J by 5 bases, with 21 bases between them. The CDR3 length is 15 residues. Germline lookup yields CDR1 SGHRS and CDR2 YFSETQ. The CDR3 sequence is CATSLGVGGNNEQFF. CDR3 bases: TGCGCCACGTCCCTGGGGGTAGGAGGAAACAATGAGCAGTTCTTC.

This clonotype was counted a few times. V and J are TRBV4-1 and TRBJ1-5; D gene uncertain. With 2 bases removed from V and 3 bases from J, the gap between germline ends came to 2 bases. The CDR3 is made up of 12 amino acids. Looked up from germline, CDR1 is MGHRA and CDR2 is YSYEKL. The CDR3 region has the DNA TGCGCCAGCAGCCAACTCAATCAGCCCCAGCATTTT. Amino acid sequence: CASSQLNQPQHF.

CDR3 region: CASSAPRRGGSTDTQYF. CDR3 sequence (DNA): TGTGCCAGCAGCGCACCCCGCCGGGGAGGCTCCACAGATACGCAGTATTTT. V is TRBV7-9 and J is TRBJ2-3, with D maybe TRBD2 (6 bases). The ends were cut back, 5 bases at V and 2 bases at J, with 20 bases in the middle. This CDR3 is built from 17 residues. The germline V gene encodes CDR1 SEHNR and CDR2 FQNEAQ (reference sequence).

Comments on this clonotype: Just one base apart from a much larger clone, this may be a read error. The gene calls are TRBV3-1 and TRBJ2-3; D perhaps matches TRBD1 (6 bases). The V gene's germline CDR1 is LGHDT and CDR2 YNNKEL (reference sequence). The CDR3 loop spans 16 amino acids. CDR3 DNA: TGTGCCAGCTGCCAAGCTAAAGGGGGATCAACAGATACGCAGTATTTT. It codes for CASCQAKGGSTDTQYF.

This chain uses TRBV3-1 with TRBJ2-3; the D gene is possibly TRBD2 (6 bases). CDR1 LGHDT and CDR2 YNNKEL come from the germline V gene (reference sequence). V was clipped by 8 bases and J by 1 base, with 13 bases between them. The CDR3 contains 14 residues. As DNA, the CDR3 is TGTGCCAGCGGGCCGGGAGTTGGCACAGATACGCAGTATTTT. This codes for CASGPGVGTDTQYF.

This clonotype was seen only a few times. V and J are TRBV5-1 and TRBJ2-3; a possible D gene is TRBD2 (6 bases). The germline CDR1 and CDR2 sequences are SGHRS and YFSETQ. Deletions cut 2 bases from V and 0 bases from J, with 13 bases between. The CDR3 sequence is 16 residues long. The CDR3 DNA is TGCGCCAGCAGCTTTAGCGGCCTCCCTAGCACAGATACGCAGTATTTT. Encoded protein: CASSFSGLPSTDTQYF.

This clonotype has just a few counts. The chain links TRBV29-1 to TRBJ1-1; the match to TRBD1 covers 7 bases. Trimming cost V 7 bases and J 0 bases; bases outside gene matches: 8. The CDR3 consists of 14 residues. The germline gives CDR1 SQVTM, CDR2 ANQGSEA. For the CDR3, the DNA is TGCAGCGGGGGACAGTTCCCCGTGAACACTGAAGCTTTCTTT. It yields the protein CSGGQFPVNTEAFF.

The chain is built from TRBV27 and TRBJ2-7; TRBD2 aligns across 9 bases. With 3 bases clipped from V and 7 bases from J, the junction kept 10 bases outside the gene matches. Germline CDR1 MNHEY, CDR2 SMNVEV (reference sequence). The CDR3 has 15 amino acids. CDR3 sequence: CASSFGVAGVVEQYF. The CDR3 bases are TGTGCCAGCAGTTTTGGGGTAGCGGGAGTGGTTGAGCAGTACTTC.

For the CDR3, the DNA is TGTGCCACCAGTGGTCCGGGACAGGGGCTCAATCAGCCCCAGCATTTT. This sequence encodes CATSGPGQGLNQPQHF. The genes are TRBV24-1 and TRBJ1-5, with 10 bases matching TRBD1. The CDR3 runs 16 residues. The J segment lost 3 bases and the V segment lost 5 bases, leaving 6 bases of the junction unmatched. Germline-derived CDR1 and CDR2 are KGHDR and SFDVKD.

This clonotype showed up many times. The rearrangement links TRBV12-3 or TRBV12-4 to TRBJ1-3; D is unclear. The CDR3 is made up of 12 amino acids. V was shortened by 3 bases and J by 6 bases, with 6 bases between the two germline ends. CDR3: CASSLAENTIYF. For the CDR3, the DNA is TGTGCCAGCAGTTTGGCGGAAAACACCATATATTTT.

Only a few counts were recorded for this clonotype. This chain uses TRBV4-1 with TRBJ2-2; D is unresolved. Trimming pared 1 base from V and 2 bases from J, leaving 14 bases between. Germline lookup yields CDR1 MGHRA and CDR2 YSYEKL. The length of the CDR3 is 17 residues. Written as DNA, the CDR3 is TGCGCCAGCAGCCAAGGTGATTACAGAAAAAACACCGGGGAGCTGTTTTTT. This translates into CASSQGDYRKNTGELFF.

This chain uses TRBV15 with TRBJ2-1; D perhaps matches TRBD2 (6 bases). Germline CDR1 reads LNHNV; CDR2 reads YYDKDF (reference sequence). The CDR3 consists of 15 residues. The V end was cut by 1 base, the J end by 6 bases, with 13 bases between. CDR3 amino acids: CATSRGGGTANEQFF. As DNA, the CDR3 is TGTGCCACCAGCAGAGGTGGGGGGACGGCCAATGAGCAGTTCTTC.

This clonotype appeared a few times. The gene calls are TRBV11-2 and TRBJ1-1; D gene ambiguous. The CDR3 is made up of 13 amino acids. CDR1 SGHAT and CDR2 FQNNGV come from the germline V gene. V dropped 4 bases and J dropped 3 bases, with 9 bases sitting between them. The CDR3, as DNA: TGTGCCAGCAGCTCCACAGCCTACACTGAAGCTTTCTTT. It is translated as CASSSTAYTEAFF.

This clonotype turned up a few times. V is TRBV18 and J is TRBJ2-3, with D perhaps TRBD1 (6 bases). V dropped 6 bases and J dropped 7 bases, with 14 bases sitting between them. Germline V gives CDR1 KGHSH, CDR2 LQKENI. This CDR3 comprises 13 residues. CDR3 sequence (DNA): TGTGCCAGCTCGGACAGAGAGGGAAATACGCAGTATTTT. It codes for CASSDREGNTQYF.

This clonotype appeared a few times. This sequence joins TRBV29-1 and TRBJ2-1; weak D call: TRBD1 (6 bases). The CDR3 runs to 15 residues. V lost 5 bases and J 0 bases, leaving 14 bases between the germline ends. Per germline, CDR1 SQVTM and CDR2 ANQGSEA. This CDR3 reads CSVMVQGSSYNEQFF. In DNA, the CDR3 is TGCAGCGTTATGGTCCAGGGGAGCTCCTACAATGAGCAGTTCTTC.

CDR3 nucleotide sequence: TGCGCCAGCAGTGAGCTAGTCATTGGGGGGAATACGCAGTATTTT. Protein product: CASSELVIGGNTQYF. The V call is TRBV10-2, the J call TRBJ2-3; perhaps TRBD2 as D (6 bases). The germline V and J ends were trimmed by 2 bases and 7 bases, with 16 bases remaining between them. The CDR3 covers 15 residues. In germline, CDR1 is WSHSY, CDR2 SAAADI.

This clonotype has more than one count but fewer than ten. The chain combines TRBV14 with TRBJ2-3; D remains unclear. The CDR3 extends over 14 amino acids. In germline, CDR1 is SGHDN, CDR2 FVKESK. Trimming cost V 6 bases and J 2 bases, with 12 bases left between them. CDR3 bases: TGTGCCAGCAGTCCTTGGCTTAACACAGATACGCAGTATTTT. It translates to CASSPWLNTDTQYF.

V gene TRBV9 combines with J gene TRBJ2-2; D perhaps matches TRBD1 (5 bases). This CDR3 comprises 14 residues. CDR1 is SGDLS and CDR2 is YYNGEE in the germline V gene. V was trimmed by 2 bases and J by 6 bases, leaving 11 bases between them. CDR3 sequence: CASSVARVAGELFF. Written as DNA, the CDR3 is TGTGCCAGCAGCGTGGCCAGGGTGGCCGGGGAGCTGTTTTTT.

This clonotype occurred a few times. CDR3 region: CASSLGKRDTYEQYV. Here the CDR3 DNA reads TGTGCCAGCAGCTTAGGGAAAAGGGACACCTACGAGCAGTACGTC. The chain recombines TRBV7-9 with TRBJ2-7; TRBD1 might be the D (6 bases). Trimming took 1 base from V and 2 from J, leaving 12 bases between them. The CDR3 covers 15 residues. Germline V gene lookup returns CDR1 SEHNR and CDR2 FQNEAQ (reference sequence).

This clonotype was detected a few times. CDR3 nucleotides: TGTGCCAGCAGCCCAGGGACGGCCGACTATGGCTACACCTTC. Residues: CASSPGTADYGYTF. The chain links TRBV7-2 to TRBJ1-2, with D perhaps TRBD1 (5 bases). CDR3 length: 14 residues. Trimming removed 5 bases from V and 3 bases from J, with 13 bases in between. Germline-derived CDR1 and CDR2 are SGHTA and FQGNSA.

The table lists this clonotype with a few counts. This chain joins TRBV2 and TRBJ1-1; D remains unclear. The V end lost 3 bases, the J end lost 6 bases, and 11 bases lay between the germline ends. CDR3 length: 13 residues. Germline lookup yields CDR1 SNHLY and CDR2 FYNNEI. The CDR3 bases are TGTGCCAGCAGTGATGGGGTTAGGGCTGAAGCTTTCTTT. Amino acid sequence: CASSDGVRAEAFF.

V and J are TRBV5-1 and TRBJ2-2; possible D gene TRBD1, 6 bases. V was shortened by 3 bases and J by 1 base, with 13 bases between the two germline ends. The length of the CDR3 is 16 residues. The germline CDR1 and CDR2 sequences are SGHRS and YFSETQ. The CDR3 loop is CASSSQGEVNTGELFF. The DNA of the CDR3 is TGCGCCAGCAGCTCACAGGGCGAGGTGAACACCGGGGAGCTGTTTTTT.

A few counts support this clonotype. This sequence joins TRBV4-1 and TRBJ1-5, with 7 positions matching TRBD1. Trimming took 0 bases from V and 4 from J; bases not matched to a gene: 9. This CDR3 is built from 17 residues. From germline, CDR1 is MGHRA and CDR2 YSYEKL. The CDR3 reads CASSQEGGRAGNQPQHF. As DNA, the CDR3 is TGCGCCAGCAGCCAAGAAGGGGGCAGGGCTGGAAATCAGCCCCAGCATTTT.

This clonotype has only a few counts. The V gene is TRBV18, the J gene TRBJ2-1; 11 bases map to TRBD2. This CDR3 has 17 residues. V lost 3 bases and J lost 4; bases outside the gene matches: 8. Per the germline V gene, CDR1 is KGHSH and CDR2 is LQKENI. In DNA, the CDR3 is TGTGCCAGCTCACCGCTGATCGGACTAGCGGGTTACAATGAGCAGTTCTTC. Translation gives CASSPLIGLAGYNEQFF.

This clonotype appeared a few times. The chain carries TRBV29-1 and TRBJ1-1, with 8 bases aligning to TRBD1. The CDR3 length is 14 residues. The germline V gene has CDR1 SQVTM and CDR2 ANQGSEA. The trim removed 8 bases at V and 1 base at J, leaving 9 bases unmatched. DNA for the CDR3: TGCAGCACCTTGACAGGGGCGGGGAACACTGAAGCTTTCTTT. Translated, it gives CSTLTGAGNTEAFF.

The chain is built from TRBV4-1 and TRBJ2-1, with 8 nucleotides matching TRBD2. After removal of 4 bases from V and 5 bases from J, the junction contained 10 bases not matched to a gene. The CDR3 extends over 16 amino acids. CDR1 MGHRA and CDR2 YSYEKL come from the germline V gene. As DNA, the CDR3 is TGCGCCAGCAGCCGTACGGGGGGGACCTTAAACAATGAGCAGTTCTTC. Protein: CASSRTGGTLNNEQFF.

This clonotype has just a few counts. The chain joins TRBV12-3 or TRBV12-4 to TRBJ1-2, with no clear D. Trimming took off 4 bases at V and 4 bases at J, with 16 bases between the two ends. There are 15 residues in the CDR3. CDR3 in DNA: TGTGCCAGCAGTTACGGGAATGAGGCCGTCTATGGCTACACCTTC. It translates to CASSYGNEAVYGYTF.